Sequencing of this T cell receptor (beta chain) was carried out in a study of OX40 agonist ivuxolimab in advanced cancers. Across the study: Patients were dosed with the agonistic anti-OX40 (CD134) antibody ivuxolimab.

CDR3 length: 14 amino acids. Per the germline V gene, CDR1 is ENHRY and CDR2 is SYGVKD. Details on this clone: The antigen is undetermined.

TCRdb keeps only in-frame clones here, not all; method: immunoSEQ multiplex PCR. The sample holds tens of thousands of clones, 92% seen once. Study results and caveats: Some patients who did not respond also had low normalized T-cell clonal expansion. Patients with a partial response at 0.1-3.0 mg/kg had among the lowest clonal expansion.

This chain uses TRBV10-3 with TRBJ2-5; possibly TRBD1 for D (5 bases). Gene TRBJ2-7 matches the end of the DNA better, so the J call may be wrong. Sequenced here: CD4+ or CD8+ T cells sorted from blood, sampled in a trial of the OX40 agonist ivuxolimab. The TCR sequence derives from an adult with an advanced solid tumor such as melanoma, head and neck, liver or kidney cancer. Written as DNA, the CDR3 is TGTGCCATCATGGGGCAGACCAAGACCTACGAGCAGTACTTC. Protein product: CAIMGQTKTYEQYF.